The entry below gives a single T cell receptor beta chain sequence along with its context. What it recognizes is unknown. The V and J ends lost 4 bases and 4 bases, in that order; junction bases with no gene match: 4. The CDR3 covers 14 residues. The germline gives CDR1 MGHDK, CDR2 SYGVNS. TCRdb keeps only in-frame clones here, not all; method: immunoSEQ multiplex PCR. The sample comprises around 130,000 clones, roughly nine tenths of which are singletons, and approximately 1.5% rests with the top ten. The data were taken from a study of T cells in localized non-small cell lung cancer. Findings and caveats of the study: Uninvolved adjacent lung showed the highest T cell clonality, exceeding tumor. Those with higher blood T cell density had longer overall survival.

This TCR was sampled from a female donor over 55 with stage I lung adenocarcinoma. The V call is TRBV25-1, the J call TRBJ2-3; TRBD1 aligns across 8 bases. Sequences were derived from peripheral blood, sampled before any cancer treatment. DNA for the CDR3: TGTGCCAGCAGTGTCGACAGGGGTGCAGATACGCAGTATTTT. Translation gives CASSVDRGADTQYF.